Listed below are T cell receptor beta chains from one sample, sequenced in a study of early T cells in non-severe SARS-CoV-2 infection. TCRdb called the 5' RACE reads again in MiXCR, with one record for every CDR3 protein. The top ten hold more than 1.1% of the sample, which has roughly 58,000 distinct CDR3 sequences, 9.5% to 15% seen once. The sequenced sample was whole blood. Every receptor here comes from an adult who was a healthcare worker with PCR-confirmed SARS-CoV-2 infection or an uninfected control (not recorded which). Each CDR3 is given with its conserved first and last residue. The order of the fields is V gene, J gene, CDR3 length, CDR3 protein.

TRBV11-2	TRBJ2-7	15	CASRHPGTGIYEQYF
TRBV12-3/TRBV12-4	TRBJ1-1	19	CASSPHESQGAFMNTEAFF
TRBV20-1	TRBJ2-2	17	CSARDGSGAMNTGELFF
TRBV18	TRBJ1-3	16	CASSPPGGRSGNTIYF
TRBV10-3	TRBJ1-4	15	CAISEVKGVREKLFF
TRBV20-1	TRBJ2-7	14	CSARPGQASYEQYF
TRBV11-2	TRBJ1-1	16	CASSLGLRHTNTEAFF
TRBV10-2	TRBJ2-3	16	CASSEPTGTSTDTQYF
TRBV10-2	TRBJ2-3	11	CGSGGPDTQYF
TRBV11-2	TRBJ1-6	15	CASSLPHPGVSPLHF
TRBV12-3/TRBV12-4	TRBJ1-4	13	CASSRQGRRELFF
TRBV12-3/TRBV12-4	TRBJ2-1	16	CASTRLGTSGGREQFF
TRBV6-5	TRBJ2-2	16	CASRAAGTGESGELFF
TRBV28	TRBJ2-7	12	CASSLRGGEQYF
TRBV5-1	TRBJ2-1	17	CASTYSWGTGAANEQFF
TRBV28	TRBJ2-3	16	CASNQSRGPHTDTQYF
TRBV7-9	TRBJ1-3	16	CASSRTGKISGNTIYF
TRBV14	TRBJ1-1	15	CASSPLDSWNTEAFF
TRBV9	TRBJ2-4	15	CASSPRWGAGNIQYF
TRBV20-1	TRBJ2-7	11	CSARAGTEQYF
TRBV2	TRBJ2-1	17	CASSEAWQVSSYNEQFF
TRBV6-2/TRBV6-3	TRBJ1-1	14	CASSYAALNTEAFF
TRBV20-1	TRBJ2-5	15	CSARPLAGLQETQYF
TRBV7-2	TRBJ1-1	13	CAGSFDLNTEAFF
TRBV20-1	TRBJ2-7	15	CSARIPGRASYEQYF
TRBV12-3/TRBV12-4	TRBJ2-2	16	CASSPSGGAGTGELFF
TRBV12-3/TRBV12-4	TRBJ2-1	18	CASRDRLSGGKGGNEQFF
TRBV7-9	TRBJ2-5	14	CASSQRDRKETQYF
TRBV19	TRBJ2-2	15	CASRSAGMDTGELFF
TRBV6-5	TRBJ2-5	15	CASSYSGTYGETQYF
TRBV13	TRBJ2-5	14	CASSLPPPSQTQYF
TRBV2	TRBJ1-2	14	CASSVSQTNYGYTF
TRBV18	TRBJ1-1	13	CASSRQGTDEAFF
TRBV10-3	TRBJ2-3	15	CAISEGGPSTDTQYF
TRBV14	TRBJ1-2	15	CASSQDKGRFYGYTF
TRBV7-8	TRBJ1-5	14	CASSLYRGFGPQHF
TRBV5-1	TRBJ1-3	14	CASGEPGVGNTIYF
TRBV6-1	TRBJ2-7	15	CASSEGPSGGYEQYF
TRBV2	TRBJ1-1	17	CASTGPGTGDMNTEAFF
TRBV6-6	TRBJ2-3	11	CASSSVDTQYF
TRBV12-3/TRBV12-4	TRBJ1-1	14	CASSFTGQNTEAFF
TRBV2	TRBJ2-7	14	CASKAEGVSYEQYF
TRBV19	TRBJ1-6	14	CASSMSVLASPLHF